This passage covers 14 T cell receptor beta chains from one sample sequenced in a study of blood T cells in healthy people across ages. Primers used in a second PCR of about 6 to 12 cycles were a sample-barcoded 5' primer and a J-beta primer mix. TCRdb processed the 5' RACE reads anew with MiXCR; each CDR3 protein has one entry. Among approximately 800,000 distinct CDR3 sequences listed, about 47% were seen once. The sequencing input was blood. All receptors come from a man of 80 years or more in good health.

The chain links TRBV29-1 to TRBJ2-3; D tentatively reads TRBD1 or TRBD2 (6 bases each). V was pared by 7 bases and J by 6 bases, with 20 bases between. CDR3 length: 14 amino acids. Germline V gene data show CDR1 as SQVTM and CDR2 as ANQGSEA. CDR3 protein: CSALQGGTRDTQYF. The CDR3 region has the DNA TGCAGCGCCTTACAGGGAGGCACACGCGATACGCAGTATTTT.

This clonotype turned up a few times. The chain employs TRBV6-5 and TRBJ2-1; possibly TRBD1 or TRBD2 for D (6 bases each). Germline-derived CDR1 and CDR2 are MNHEY and SVGAGI. The V gene lost 5 bases and the J gene lost 2 bases, with 13 bases spanning the gap. CDR3 length equals 15 residues. The CDR3 loop is CASSAERGAYNEQFF. CDR3 sequence (DNA): TGTGCCAGCAGTGCCGAGAGGGGGGCCTACAATGAGCAGTTCTTC.

V is TRBV29-1 and J is TRBJ2-3, with no clear D. Germline V gene lookup returns CDR1 SQVTM and CDR2 ANQGSEA. The CDR3 has 12 amino acids. V lost 7 bases to trimming and J lost 0 bases, with 8 bases between them. CDR3 loop: CSARISTDTQYF. CDR3 nucleotides: TGCAGCGCCCGAATTAGCACAGATACGCAGTATTTT.

This clonotype was observed a few times. The chain combines TRBV28 with TRBJ2-1, with D perhaps matching TRBD1 or TRBD2 (5 bases each). The CDR3 runs to 13 residues. Deletions cut 6 bases from V and 6 bases from J, with 12 bases between. CDR1 is MDHEN, CDR2 SYDVKM, per germline. CDR3 sequence (DNA): TGTGCCAGCAGACTCGGGACCCCCAATGAGCAGTTCTTC. This encodes CASRLGTPNEQFF.

This clonotype was recorded a few times. This chain uses TRBV5-1 with TRBJ2-5; a possible D gene is TRBD1 (6 bases). The V gene's germline CDR1 is SGHRS and CDR2 YFSETQ. V lost 3 bases to trimming and J lost 1 base, with 16 bases between them. The CDR3 length is 16 residues. CDR3 nucleotide sequence: TGCGCCAGCAGCTGGACCCCACAGGGTGGCCAAGAGACCCAGTACTTC. Residues: CASSWTPQGGQETQYF.

This clonotype has just a few counts. The rearrangement joins TRBV7-2 to TRBJ1-4; D not certain. The CDR3 is made up of 15 amino acids. From germline, CDR1 is SGHTA and CDR2 FQGNSA. V gave up 5 bases and J gave up 7 bases, with 17 bases separating them. The CDR3 spells CASSPAAVAGEKLFF. The CDR3 coding sequence is TGTGCCAGCAGCCCTGCCGCAGTCGCAGGTGAAAAACTGTTTTTT.

Only one count was recorded for this clonotype. The genes are TRBV3-1 and TRBJ2-7; the D is unclear. V was pared by 3 bases and J by 6 bases, with 15 bases between. This CDR3 spans 14 amino acids. Germline CDR1 and CDR2: LGHDT and YNNKEL (reference sequence). CDR3 sequence reads: CASSQSAAMAEQYF. The CDR3 region has the DNA TGTGCCAGCAGCCAGAGCGCGGCAATGGCCGAGCAGTACTTC.

This chain uses TRBV12-3 or TRBV12-4 with TRBJ1-1; D is ambiguous. The V end lost 7 bases, the J end lost 1 base, and 13 bases lay between the germline ends. This CDR3 spans 14 amino acids. The CDR3 is CASKVGSQNTEAFF. The CDR3 DNA reads TGTGCCAGCAAGGTGGGCAGCCAGAACACTGAAGCTTTCTTT.

There are many counts of this clonotype. This chain uses TRBV6-6 with TRBJ2-7, with D possibly being TRBD1 (5 bases). The V gene lost 6 bases and the J gene lost 5 bases, with 17 bases spanning the gap. The CDR3 spans 14 residues. Germline CDR1 reads MNHNY; CDR2 reads SVGAGI (reference sequence). Written as DNA, the CDR3 is TGTGCCAGCAGCGAACAGGTAGAAACCGACGAGCAGTACTTC. Translating gives CASSEQVETDEQYF.

This clonotype was found a few times. This sequence joins TRBV12-3 or TRBV12-4 and TRBJ2-1, with 8 bases lining up with TRBD1. CDR3 length: 14 amino acids. V shed 6 bases, J shed 6 bases, and the junction held 7 bases outside the gene matches. The CDR3 region is CASSPDRDLNEQFF. The CDR3 region has the DNA TGTGCCAGCAGCCCGGACAGGGATCTCAATGAGCAGTTCTTC.

The chain has TRBV7-9 and TRBJ2-3, with a possible D match to TRBD2 (6 bases). In germline, CDR1 is SEHNR, CDR2 FQNEAQ (reference sequence). V lost 3 bases, J lost 2 bases, and 12 bases lay in between. CDR3 size: 15 residues. The CDR3 region has the DNA TGTGCCAGCAGCTTCAGTAGCGGTTACACAGATACGCAGTATTTT. Protein sequence: CASSFSSGYTDTQYF.

This clonotype has just a few counts. The rearrangement uses TRBV7-2 and TRBJ2-3; 9 bases map to TRBD2. Germline CDR1 reads SGHTA; CDR2 reads FQGNSA. J was trimmed by 4 bases and V by 5 bases; bases with no gene match: 16. The CDR3 length is 18 residues. The CDR3 region is CASSPVGVAGVVADTQYF. The CDR3 DNA reads TGTGCCAGCAGCCCCGTAGGAGTAGCGGGAGTCGTTGCAGATACGCAGTATTTT. The full variable domain, with the rest looked up from reference TRBV7-2 and TRBJ2-3, is GAGVSQSPSNKVTEKGKDVELRCDPISGHTALYWYRQSLGQGLEFLIYFQGNSAPDKSGLPSDRFSAERTGGSVSTLTIQRTQQEDSAVYLCASSPVGVAGVVADTQYFGPGTRLTVL.

This clonotype was recorded a few times. V usage is TRBV5-1 and J usage is TRBJ2-3, with 10 bases matching TRBD2. From germline, CDR1 is SGHRS and CDR2 YFSETQ. This CDR3 is 16 amino acids long. V was clipped by 4 bases and J by 0 bases; unmatched bases: 5. CDR3: CASSTSAGGSTDTQYF. CDR3 DNA: TGCGCCAGCAGCACTTCAGCGGGAGGGAGCACAGATACGCAGTATTTT.

V and J are TRBV28 and TRBJ2-1; 8 nucleotides align to TRBD2. This CDR3 region has 15 residues. The trim removed 6 bases at V and 7 bases at J, leaving 11 bases unmatched. CDR1 is MDHEN, CDR2 SYDVKM, per germline. CDR3 DNA: TGTGCCAGCAGCCCACCGGGGGGGTTGAGTAATGAGCAGTTCTTC. Encoded protein: CASSPPGGLSNEQFF.